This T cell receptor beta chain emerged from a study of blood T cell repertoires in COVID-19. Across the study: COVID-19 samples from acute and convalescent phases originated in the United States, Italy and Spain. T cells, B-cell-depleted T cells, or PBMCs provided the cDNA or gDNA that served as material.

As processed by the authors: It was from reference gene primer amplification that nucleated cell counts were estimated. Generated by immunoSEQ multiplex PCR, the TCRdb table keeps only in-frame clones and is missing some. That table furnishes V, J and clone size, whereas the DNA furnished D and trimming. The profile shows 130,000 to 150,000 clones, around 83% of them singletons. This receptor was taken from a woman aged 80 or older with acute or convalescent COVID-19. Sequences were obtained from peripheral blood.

This CDR3 is CASSPGAITDTQYF. In DNA, the CDR3 is TGTGCCAGCTCACCAGGAGCGATCACAGATACGCAGTATTTT. V gene TRBV18 combines with J gene TRBJ2-3, with D unresolved. Germline V gene data show CDR1 as KGHSH and CDR2 as LQKENI. With 2 bases removed from V and 2 bases from J, the gap between germline ends came to 8 bases. This CDR3 spans 14 amino acids.